The following is a TCR beta chain sequence with its context. This record comes from a study of T cell changes during pregnancy in multiple sclerosis. Profiling relied on immunoSEQ multiplex PCR, and the TCRdb table lists in-frame clones only, not all of them. The sample has around 78,000 clones, roughly 93% seen once. CDR3 length: 14 amino acids. Unmatched junction bases numbered 3, after V lost 6 bases and J lost 1 base. Germline CDR1 and CDR2: KGHSH and LQKENI. This TCR was recovered from a female donor with multiple sclerosis, enrolled in a pregnancy study. The rearrangement joins TRBV18 to TRBJ2-5; 9 bases are a match to TRBD1. This specimen consisted of peripheral blood, obtained in the second trimester of pregnancy. CDR3 sequence: CASSPTGGQETQYF. CDR3 nucleotides: TGTGCCAGCTCGCCGACAGGGGGCCAAGAGACCCAGTACTTC.